Described below is a single TCR beta chain sequence and its context. Its antigen is unidentified. Germline V gene sequence: CDR1 SGHTA, CDR2 FQGNSA. This CDR3 spans 13 amino acids. Trimming at V came to 8 bases and at J to 6 bases, leaving 9 bases not matched to a gene. The data were taken from a study of beta chain features in type 1 diabetes. Overall study results and limits: Among all four CD4+ subsets, Type 1 diabetes patients had TCRB CDR3s that were moderately but significantly shorter.

Sorting with CD45RO/CCR7/CD25/CD127/CD95/CD27 yielded naive, central memory, regulatory and stem-like memory CD4+ cells. TCRB transcripts that were expressed got sequenced, as all of the isolated RNA had been reverse transcribed. The method was immunoSEQ multiplex PCR; TCRdb's version includes in-frame clones alone and lacks a portion of them. The profile shows fewer than 400,000 clones, around 9.7% of them singletons. The clonotype originates from a man aged 25-45 years with type 1 diabetes. Sequences were obtained from central memory CD4+ T cells from blood. The genes are TRBV7-2 and TRBJ2-7; TRBD1 aligns across 8 bases. DNA of the CDR3: TGTGCCAGCCGCAAGGGACAGGTGGGCGAGCAGTACTTC. This codes for CASRKGQVGEQYF.